A single sample is the source of the 22 T cell receptor beta chains below, sequenced in a study of T cell responses to AZD1222 COVID-19 vaccine. TCRdb keeps only in-frame clones here, not all; method: immunoSEQ multiplex PCR. The top ten clones hold less than 3.5% of a sample with 140,000 to 150,000 clones, roughly 90% of them seen once. The input for sequencing was peripheral blood, taken 28 days after the second AZD1222 dose. The receptors originated from an adult who received the AZD1222 COVID-19 vaccine.

About this clone: The same CDR3 arises from other DNA sequences in this sample as well. V and J are TRBV7-8 and TRBJ1-2; TRBD1 aligns across 11 bases. The CDR3 loop spans 14 amino acids. The J segment lost 3 bases and the V segment lost 6 bases, leaving 3 bases of the junction unmatched. Germline lookup yields CDR1 SGHVS and CDR2 FQNEAQ. The CDR3 DNA reads TGTGCCAGCAGTTTGGGACAGGGGGACTATGGCTACACCTTC. It specifies CASSLGQGDYGYTF. Complete variable domain (other parts from reference TRBV7-8 and TRBJ1-2): GAGVSQSPRYKVAKRGQDVALRCDPISGHVSLFWYQQALGQGPEFLTYFQNEAQLDKSGLPSDRFFAERPEGSVSTLKIQRTQQEDSAVYLCASSLGQGDYGYTFGSGTRLTVV.

The chain recombines TRBV2 with TRBJ2-3; D is uncertain. V lost 6 bases to trimming and J lost 11 bases, with 12 bases between them. The germline V gene has CDR1 SNHLY and CDR2 FYNNEI. The CDR3 spans 11 residues. The CDR3 nucleotides are TGTGCCAGCAGGTCTGAGACCATGCAGTATTTT. As protein: CASRSETMQYF.

The V call is TRBV27, the J call TRBJ2-1; D is undetermined. V was cut by 5 bases and J by 0 bases, with 8 bases left in between. CDR1 and CDR2 from the germline V gene are MNHEY and SMNVEV (reference sequence). This CDR3 region has 14 residues. DNA for the CDR3: TGTGCCAGCAGTCAGACAAGCTCCTACAATGAGCAGTTCTTC. Amino acids: CASSQTSSYNEQFF.

V and J are TRBV12-5 and TRBJ2-7; 8 nucleotides line up with TRBD1. CDR3 length: 15 amino acids. Germline V gene data show CDR1 as LGHNT and CDR2 as FRNRAP. With 1 base clipped from V and 4 bases from J, the junction kept 6 bases outside the gene matches. The CDR3: CASGLGTGPFYEQYF. CDR3 bases: TGTGCTAGTGGTTTGGGGACAGGGCCCTTTTACGAGCAGTACTTC. Looking up the rest from reference TRBV12-5 and TRBJ2-7 gives the full variable domain: DARVTQTPRHKVTEMGQEVTMRCQPILGHNTVFWYRQTMMQGLELLAYFRNRAPLDDSGMPKDRFSAEMPDATLATLKIQPSEPRDSAVYFCASGLGTGPFYEQYFGPGTRLTVT.

The CDR3 is CASSLTTGGKLFF. Here the CDR3 DNA reads TGTGCCAGCAGCTTAACCACGGGGGGGAAACTGTTTTTT. The V and J genes are TRBV7-9 and TRBJ1-4; tentatively, D is TRBD1 (5 bases). Trimming removed 2 bases at V and 11 bases at J, with 12 bases between. The germline V gene encodes CDR1 SEHNR and CDR2 FQNEAQ (reference sequence). The CDR3 runs 13 residues. Drawing the rest from reference TRBV7-9 and TRBJ1-4, the complete variable domain is DTGVSQNPRHKITKRGQNVTFRCDPISEHNRLYWYRQTLGQGPEFLTYFQNEAQLEKSRLLSDRFSAERPKGSFSTLEIQRTEQGDSAMYLCASSLTTGGKLFFGSGTQLSVL.

The chain is built from TRBV3-1 (or the pseudogene TRBV3-2) and TRBJ2-2, with a tentative D call TRBD2 (6 bases). In germline, CDR1 is LGHDT, CDR2 YNNKEL (reference sequence). The V end was cut by 1 base, the J end by 4 bases, with 13 bases between. The CDR3 spans 16 residues. CDR3: CASSQAARRGTGELFF. In nucleotides, the CDR3 is TGTGCCAGCAGCCAAGCGGCCAGGAGGGGCACCGGGGAGCTGTTTTTT.

J is TRBJ1-2 and V is TRBV7-9, with a tentative D call TRBD1 (5 bases). Trimming removed 7 bases from V and 4 bases from J, with 19 bases in between. Per the germline V gene, CDR1 is SEHNR and CDR2 is FQNEAQ (reference sequence). The CDR3 length is 15 residues. The CDR3 DNA reads TGTGCCAGCACCGCTGGGGCAGGGACTTTCTATGGCTACACCTTC. It encodes CASTAGAGTFYGYTF.

The chain joins TRBV28 to TRBJ2-2; D gene unclear. The CDR3 has 14 amino acids. Germline CDR1 MDHEN, CDR2 SYDVKM. Trimming took off 4 bases at V and 5 bases at J, with 11 bases between the two ends. CDR3 region: CASSSPTKTGELFF. CDR3 DNA: TGTGCCAGCAGTTCGCCTACCAAGACCGGGGAGCTGTTTTTT.

The V call is TRBV6-6, the J call TRBJ1-2; D remains ambiguous. Germline V CDR1 and CDR2: MNHNY, SVGAGI (reference sequence). V was pared by 0 bases and J by 5 bases, with 10 bases between. This CDR3 contains 14 residues. The CDR3 sequence: CASSYSGVEYGYTF. The CDR3, as DNA: TGTGCCAGCAGTTACTCCGGGGTTGAGTATGGCTACACCTTC.

The rearrangement uses TRBV19 and TRBJ2-7; TRBD2 matches 7 bases. CDR3 length: 15 amino acids. Germline CDR1 and CDR2: LNHDA and SQIVND (reference sequence). Unmatched junction bases numbered 12, after V lost 10 bases and J lost 0 bases. CDR3 in amino acids: CATQTQGGSSYEQYF. The CDR3 DNA follows: TGTGCCACCCAAACCCAGGGCGGGAGCTCCTACGAGCAGTACTTC.

The chain employs TRBV6-5 and TRBJ1-4; D remains unclear. In germline, CDR1 is MNHEY, CDR2 SVGAGI. The CDR3 contains 15 residues. V lost 5 bases, J lost 5 bases, and 15 bases lay in between. DNA for the CDR3: TGTGCCAGCAGTACTCGACGGTCACTAAATGAAAAACTGTTTTTT. Translated: CASSTRRSLNEKLFF.

The chain uses TRBV28 and TRBJ2-3; D assignment may be TRBD1 or TRBD2 (5 bases each). The length of the CDR3 is 15 residues. V was pared by 4 bases and J by 2 bases, with 13 bases between. The germline V gene encodes CDR1 MDHEN and CDR2 SYDVKM. CDR3 residues: CASSSPGAVTDTQYF. The DNA for the CDR3 is TGTGCCAGCAGTTCCCCCGGGGCAGTCACAGATACGCAGTATTTT.

This chain connects TRBV7-9 to TRBJ2-3; D remains ambiguous. V was shortened by 2 bases and J by 2 bases, with 20 bases between the two germline ends. Germline loops: CDR1 SEHNR, CDR2 FQNEAQ (reference sequence). The CDR3 contains 18 residues. This CDR3 is CASSLLINVDSHTDTQYF. CDR3 nucleotides: TGTGCCAGCAGCTTATTGATTAATGTTGACTCACACACAGATACGCAGTATTTT.

The rearrangement links TRBV6-6 to TRBJ2-7; a possible D gene is TRBD1 (6 bases). Per the germline V gene, CDR1 is MNHNY and CDR2 is SVGAGI (reference sequence). Trimming pared 2 bases from V and 2 bases from J, leaving 10 bases between. There are 14 residues in the CDR3. CDR3 nucleotide sequence: TGTGCCAGCAGTTACGCGGACAGCACCTACGAGCAGTACTTC. Translating gives CASSYADSTYEQYF.

CDR3 loop: CASSHLLDARTDTQYF. The CDR3, as DNA: TGCGCCAGCAGCCACCTCCTGGACGCACGCACAGATACGCAGTATTTT. J is TRBJ2-3 and V is TRBV4-3; D gene ambiguous. V dropped 3 bases and J dropped 1 base, with 14 bases sitting between them. This CDR3 is 16 amino acids long. Germline values: CDR1 LGHNA, CDR2 YSLEER.

This clone was recorded once. The V gene is TRBV10-3, the J gene TRBJ1-1, with D possibly matching TRBD1 (6 bases). The CDR3 covers 14 residues. Per the germline V gene, CDR1 is ENHRY and CDR2 is SYGVKD. V was shortened by 3 bases and J by 3 bases, with 11 bases between the two germline ends. Here the CDR3 DNA reads TGTGCCATCAGTGACAGGGGCATGGACACTGAAGCTTTCTTT. Encoded protein: CAISDRGMDTEAFF.

This chain's CDR3 is CASSPGTGASGQYF. The CDR3 nucleotides are TGTGCCAGCAGCCCTGGGACAGGAGCCAGTGGGCAGTACTTC. This chain uses TRBV5-4 with TRBJ2-7; 8 bases align to TRBD1. The CDR3 loop spans 14 amino acids. After removal of 4 bases from V and 9 bases from J, the junction contained 12 bases not matched to a gene. The germline V gene has CDR1 SGHNT and CDR2 YYREEE (reference sequence).

This chain uses TRBV11-2 with TRBJ2-7; D gene unclear. The CDR3 totals 14 residues. Germline V gene lookup returns CDR1 SGHAT and CDR2 FQNNGV. V lost 1 base to trimming and J lost 1 base, with 8 bases between them. CDR3 region: CASSLVVSSYEQYF. CDR3 in DNA: TGTGCCAGCAGCTTAGTGGTCAGTTCCTACGAGCAGTACTTC. The full variable domain, with the rest looked up from reference TRBV11-2 and TRBJ2-7, is EAGVAQSPRYKIIEKRQSVAFWCNPISGHATLYWYQQILGQGPKLLIQFQNNGVVDDSQLPKDRFSAERLKGVDSTLKIQPAKLEDSAVYLCASSLVVSSYEQYFGPGTRLTVT.

The table lists this clone with many counts. The chain joins TRBV27 to TRBJ2-1, with 8 bases matching TRBD2. Germline loops: CDR1 MNHEY, CDR2 SMNVEV (reference sequence). This CDR3 has 17 amino acids. The V segment lost 4 bases and the J segment 7 bases; nucleotides outside the gene matches: 15. The chain's CDR3 is CASSSVGGGERRNEQFF. The CDR3 DNA reads TGTGCCAGCAGTTCGGTCGGGGGGGGAGAGAGGCGGAATGAGCAGTTCTTC.

This chain uses TRBV5-6 with TRBJ2-2; D gene unclear. The CDR3 is 11 residues long. The V gene lost 4 bases and the J gene lost 6 bases, with 4 bases spanning the gap. CDR1 SGHDT and CDR2 YYEEEE come from the germline V gene. This CDR3 is CASSVSGELFF. CDR3 nucleotides: TGTGCCAGCAGCGTTTCCGGGGAGCTGTTTTTT. The full variable domain, with the rest looked up from reference TRBV5-6 and TRBJ2-2, is DAGVTQSPTHLIKTRGQQVTLRCSPKSGHDTVSWYQQALGQGPQFIFQYYEEEERQRGNFPDRFSGHQFPNYSSELNVNALLLGDSALYLCASSVSGELFFGEGSRLTVL.

The chain carries TRBV6-1 and TRBJ2-6, with D possibly being TRBD1 (6 bases). V dropped 3 bases and J dropped 3 bases, with 12 bases sitting between them. Germline loops: CDR1 MNHNS, CDR2 SASEGT. This CDR3 is 16 amino acids long. The CDR3 region is CASSDGQPFGANVLTF. In nucleotides, the CDR3 is TGTGCCAGCAGTGACGGACAGCCATTTGGGGCCAACGTCCTGACTTTC.

CDR3 sequence reads: CASLLPGQGRMPQHF. In nucleotides, the CDR3 is TGTGCCAGCCTGCTCCCGGGACAGGGGAGGATGCCCCAGCATTTT. The rearrangement joins TRBV28 to TRBJ1-5, with TRBD1 identical over 10 bases. From germline, CDR1 is MDHEN and CDR2 SYDVKM. V gave up 8 bases and J gave up 9 bases; unmatched junction bases: 13. CDR3 size: 15 residues.